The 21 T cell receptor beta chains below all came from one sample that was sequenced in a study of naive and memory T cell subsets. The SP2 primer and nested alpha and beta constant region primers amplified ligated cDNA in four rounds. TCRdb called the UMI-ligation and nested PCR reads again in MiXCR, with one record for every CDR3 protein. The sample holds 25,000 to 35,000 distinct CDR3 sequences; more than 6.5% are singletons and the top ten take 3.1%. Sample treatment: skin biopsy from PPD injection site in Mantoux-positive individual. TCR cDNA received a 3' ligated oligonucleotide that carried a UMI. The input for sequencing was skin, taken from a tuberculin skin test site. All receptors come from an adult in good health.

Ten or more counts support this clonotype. CDR3 loop: CASSFHEQFF. In DNA form, the CDR3 reads TGTGCCAGCAGCTTCCATGAGCAGTTCTTC. The chain recombines TRBV11-2 with TRBJ2-1; no clear D gene. Germline values: CDR1 SGHAT, CDR2 FQNNGV. The CDR3 has 10 amino acids. Trimming left V 3 bases short and J 8 bases short, with 2 bases between.

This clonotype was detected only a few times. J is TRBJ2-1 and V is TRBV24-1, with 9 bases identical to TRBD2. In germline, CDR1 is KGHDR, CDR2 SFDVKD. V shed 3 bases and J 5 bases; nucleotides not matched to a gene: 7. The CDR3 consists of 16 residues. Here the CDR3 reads CATSDATSGFNNEQFF. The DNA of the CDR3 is TGTGCCACCAGTGATGCGACTAGCGGCTTCAACAATGAGCAGTTCTTC.

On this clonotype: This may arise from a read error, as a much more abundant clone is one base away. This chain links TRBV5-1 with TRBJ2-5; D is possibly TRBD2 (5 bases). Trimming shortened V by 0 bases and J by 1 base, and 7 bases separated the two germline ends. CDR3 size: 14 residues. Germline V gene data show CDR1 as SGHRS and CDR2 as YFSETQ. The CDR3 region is CASSLAEGQETQYF. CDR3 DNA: TGCGCCAGCAGCTTGGCCGAGGGCCAAGAGACCCAGTACTTC.

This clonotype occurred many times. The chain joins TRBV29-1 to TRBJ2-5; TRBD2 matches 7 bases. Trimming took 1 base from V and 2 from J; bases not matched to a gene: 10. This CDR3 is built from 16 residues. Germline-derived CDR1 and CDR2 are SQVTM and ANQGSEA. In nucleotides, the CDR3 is TGCAGCGTTGAAGGGGGAGGGCATTCCCCACAAGAGACCCAGTACTTC. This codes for CSVEGGGHSPQETQYF. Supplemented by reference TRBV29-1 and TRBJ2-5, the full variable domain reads SAVISQKPSRDICQRGTSLTIQCQVDSQVTMMFWYRQQPGQSLTLIATANQGSEATYESGFVIDKFPISRPNLTFSTLTVSNMSPEDSSIYLCSVEGGGHSPQETQYFGPGTRLLVL.

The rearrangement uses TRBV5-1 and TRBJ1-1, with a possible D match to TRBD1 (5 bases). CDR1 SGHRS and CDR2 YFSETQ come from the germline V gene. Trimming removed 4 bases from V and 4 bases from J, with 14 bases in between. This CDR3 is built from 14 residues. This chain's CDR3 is CASSANSGTTEAFF. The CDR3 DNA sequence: TGCGCCAGCAGCGCGAACAGTGGGACCACTGAAGCTTTCTTT.

CDR3: CSVAIGVTGELFF. The CDR3 DNA reads as TGCAGCGTTGCAATTGGGGTTACCGGGGAGCTGTTTTTT. The chain uses TRBV29-1 and TRBJ2-2, with D hard to call. Between the trimmed V and J ends, which lost 4 bases and 5 bases, there was a span of 11 bases. The germline gives CDR1 SQVTM, CDR2 ANQGSEA. The CDR3 loop spans 13 amino acids.

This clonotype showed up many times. The CDR3 loop is CASRDRVTEAFF. The CDR3 coding sequence is TGTGCCAGCAGGGACAGGGTCACTGAAGCTTTCTTT. The J gene is TRBJ1-1, the V gene TRBV6-2 or TRBV6-3, with 8 bases lining up with TRBD1. V trimming: 6 bases; J trimming: 4 bases; junction bases outside the gene matches: 1. Germline V lookup: CDR1 MNHEY, CDR2 SVGEGT. The CDR3 runs to 12 residues.

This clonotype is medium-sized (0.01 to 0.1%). This CDR3 reads CASSFSPGNREELFF. The CDR3 nucleotides are TGCGCCAGCAGCTTTAGTCCTGGCAATCGAGAGGAGCTGTTTTTT. The chain joins TRBV5-1 to TRBJ2-2; D call uncertain. Germline lookup yields CDR1 SGHRS and CDR2 YFSETQ. V lost 2 bases, J lost 10 bases, and 18 bases lay in between. This CDR3 region has 15 residues.

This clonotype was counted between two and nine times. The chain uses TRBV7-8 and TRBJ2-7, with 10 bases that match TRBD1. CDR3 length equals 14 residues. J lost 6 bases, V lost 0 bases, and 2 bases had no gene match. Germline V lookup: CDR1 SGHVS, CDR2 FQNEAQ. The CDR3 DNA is TGTGCCAGCAGCTTAGCGGGACAGGGGCGCGAGCAGTACTTC. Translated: CASSLAGQGREQYF.

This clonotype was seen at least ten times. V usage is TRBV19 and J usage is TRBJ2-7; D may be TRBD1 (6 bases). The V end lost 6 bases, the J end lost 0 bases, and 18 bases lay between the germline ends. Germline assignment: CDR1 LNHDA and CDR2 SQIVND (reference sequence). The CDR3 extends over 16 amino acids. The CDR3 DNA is TGTGCCAGTAGCCCGGGTCAGGGGCCCAACTCCTACGAGCAGTACTTC. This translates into CASSPGQGPNSYEQYF.

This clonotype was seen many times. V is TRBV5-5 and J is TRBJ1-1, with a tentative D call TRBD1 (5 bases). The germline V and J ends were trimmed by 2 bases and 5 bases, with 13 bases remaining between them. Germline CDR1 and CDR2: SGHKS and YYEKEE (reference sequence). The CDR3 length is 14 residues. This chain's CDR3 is CASSFLQGSTEAFF. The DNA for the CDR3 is TGTGCCAGCAGCTTCCTGCAGGGATCAACTGAAGCTTTCTTT. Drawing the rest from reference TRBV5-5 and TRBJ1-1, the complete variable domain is DAGVTQSPTHLIKTRGQQVTLRCSPISGHKSVSWYQQVLGQGPQFIFQYYEKEERGRGNFPDRFSARQFPNYSSELNVNALLLGDSALYLCASSFLQGSTEAFFGQGTRLTVV.

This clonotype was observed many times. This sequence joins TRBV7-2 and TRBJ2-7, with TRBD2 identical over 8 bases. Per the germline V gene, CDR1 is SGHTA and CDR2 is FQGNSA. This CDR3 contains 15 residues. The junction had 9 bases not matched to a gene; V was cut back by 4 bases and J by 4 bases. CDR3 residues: CASSSLGAGGYEQYF. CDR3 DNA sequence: TGTGCCAGCAGCTCCCTTGGGGCGGGGGGATACGAGCAGTACTTC.

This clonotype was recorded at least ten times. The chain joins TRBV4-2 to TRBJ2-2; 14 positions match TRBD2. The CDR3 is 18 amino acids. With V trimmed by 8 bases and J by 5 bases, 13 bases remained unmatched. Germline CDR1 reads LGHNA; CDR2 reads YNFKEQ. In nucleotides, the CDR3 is TGTGCCAGCTCCACCCAGACTAGCGGGGGGGCCGGAACCGGGGAGCTGTTTTTT. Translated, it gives CASSTQTSGGAGTGELFF.

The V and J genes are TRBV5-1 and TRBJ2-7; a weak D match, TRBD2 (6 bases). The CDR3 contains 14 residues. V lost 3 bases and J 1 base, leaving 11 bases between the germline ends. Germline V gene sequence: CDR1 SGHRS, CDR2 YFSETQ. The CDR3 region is CASSSTGGSYEQYF. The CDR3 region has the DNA TGCGCCAGCAGCTCTACTGGGGGGTCCTACGAGCAGTACTTC.

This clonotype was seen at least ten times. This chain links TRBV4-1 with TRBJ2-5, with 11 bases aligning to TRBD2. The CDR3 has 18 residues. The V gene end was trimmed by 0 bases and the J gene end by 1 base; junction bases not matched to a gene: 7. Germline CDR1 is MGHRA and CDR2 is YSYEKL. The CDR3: CASSQDDRLAGGQETQYF. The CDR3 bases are TGCGCCAGCAGCCAAGATGATCGGCTAGCGGGGGGCCAAGAGACCCAGTACTTC.

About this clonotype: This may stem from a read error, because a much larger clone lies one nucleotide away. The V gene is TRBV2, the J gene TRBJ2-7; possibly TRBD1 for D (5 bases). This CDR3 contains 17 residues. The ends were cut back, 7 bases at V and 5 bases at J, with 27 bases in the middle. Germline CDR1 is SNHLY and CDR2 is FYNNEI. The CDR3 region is CASKLLADDSSPHEQYF. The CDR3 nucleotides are TGTGCCAGCAAACTCCTCGCCGACGACAGTTCTCCCCACGAGCAGTACTTC.

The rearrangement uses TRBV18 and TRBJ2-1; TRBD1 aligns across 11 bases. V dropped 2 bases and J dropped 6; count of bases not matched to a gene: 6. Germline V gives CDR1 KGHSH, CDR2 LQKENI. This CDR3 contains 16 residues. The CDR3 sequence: CASSPRDRGASNEQFF. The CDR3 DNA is TGTGCCAGCTCACCAAGGGACAGGGGGGCCTCCAATGAGCAGTTCTTC.

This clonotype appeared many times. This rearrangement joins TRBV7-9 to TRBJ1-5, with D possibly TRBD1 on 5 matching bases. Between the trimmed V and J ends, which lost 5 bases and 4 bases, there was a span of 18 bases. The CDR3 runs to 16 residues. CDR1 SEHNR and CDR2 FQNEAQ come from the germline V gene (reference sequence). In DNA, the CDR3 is TGTGCCAGCAGCCCCAGCTGGGGGGGGGGTAATCAGCCCCAGCATTTT. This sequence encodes CASSPSWGGGNQPQHF.

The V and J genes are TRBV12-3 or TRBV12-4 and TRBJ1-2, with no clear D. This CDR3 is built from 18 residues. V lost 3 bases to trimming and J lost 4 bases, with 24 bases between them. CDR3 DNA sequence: TGTGCCAGCAGTTTTCGGCATATGGACCGTTTTAGTTTCTATGGCTACACCTTC. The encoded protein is CASSFRHMDRFSFYGYTF.

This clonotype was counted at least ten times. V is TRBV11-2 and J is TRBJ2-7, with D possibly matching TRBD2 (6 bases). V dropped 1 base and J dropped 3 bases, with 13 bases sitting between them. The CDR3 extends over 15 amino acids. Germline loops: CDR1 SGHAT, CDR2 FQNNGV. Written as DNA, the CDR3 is TGTGCCAGCAGCTTAGTCTGGGGAGGACTCTACGAGCAGTACTTC. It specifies CASSLVWGGLYEQYF.

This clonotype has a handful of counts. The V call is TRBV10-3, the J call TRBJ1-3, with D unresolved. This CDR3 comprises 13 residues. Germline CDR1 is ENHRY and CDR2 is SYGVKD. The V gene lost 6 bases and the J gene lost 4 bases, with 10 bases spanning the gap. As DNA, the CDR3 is TGTGCCATCAGACCGCCATCCGGAAACACCATATATTTT. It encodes CAIRPPSGNTIYF.